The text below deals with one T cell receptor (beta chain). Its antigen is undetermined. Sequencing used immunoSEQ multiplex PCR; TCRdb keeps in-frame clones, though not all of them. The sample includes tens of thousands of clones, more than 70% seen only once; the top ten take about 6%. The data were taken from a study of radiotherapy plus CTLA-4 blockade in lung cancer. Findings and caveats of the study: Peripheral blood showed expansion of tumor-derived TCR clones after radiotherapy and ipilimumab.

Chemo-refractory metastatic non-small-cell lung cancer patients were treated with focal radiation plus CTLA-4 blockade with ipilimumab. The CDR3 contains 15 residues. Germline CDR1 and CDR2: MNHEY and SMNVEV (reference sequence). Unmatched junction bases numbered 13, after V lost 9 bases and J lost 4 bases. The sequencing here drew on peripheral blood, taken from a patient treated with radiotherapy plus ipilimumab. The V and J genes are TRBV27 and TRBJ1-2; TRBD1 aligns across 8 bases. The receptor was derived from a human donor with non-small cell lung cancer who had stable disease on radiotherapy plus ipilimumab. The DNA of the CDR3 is TGTGCCAGTCGCTGGACAGGGCGCGGGGGCTATGGCTACACCTTC. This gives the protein CASRWTGRGGYGYTF.